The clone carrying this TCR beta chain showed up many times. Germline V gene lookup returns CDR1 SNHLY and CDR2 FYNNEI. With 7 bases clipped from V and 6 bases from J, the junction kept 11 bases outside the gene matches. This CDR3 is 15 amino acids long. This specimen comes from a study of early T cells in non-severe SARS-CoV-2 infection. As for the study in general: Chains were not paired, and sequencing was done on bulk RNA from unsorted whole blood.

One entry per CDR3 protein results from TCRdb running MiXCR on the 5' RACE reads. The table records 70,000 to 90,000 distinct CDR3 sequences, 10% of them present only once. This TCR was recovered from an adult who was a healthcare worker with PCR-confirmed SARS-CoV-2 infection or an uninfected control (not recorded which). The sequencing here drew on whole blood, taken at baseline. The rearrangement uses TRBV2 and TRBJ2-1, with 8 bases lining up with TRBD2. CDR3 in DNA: TGTGCCAGCAAAAGTGAAGGGACTAGAGCCAATGAGCAGTTCTTC. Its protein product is CASKSEGTRANEQFF.